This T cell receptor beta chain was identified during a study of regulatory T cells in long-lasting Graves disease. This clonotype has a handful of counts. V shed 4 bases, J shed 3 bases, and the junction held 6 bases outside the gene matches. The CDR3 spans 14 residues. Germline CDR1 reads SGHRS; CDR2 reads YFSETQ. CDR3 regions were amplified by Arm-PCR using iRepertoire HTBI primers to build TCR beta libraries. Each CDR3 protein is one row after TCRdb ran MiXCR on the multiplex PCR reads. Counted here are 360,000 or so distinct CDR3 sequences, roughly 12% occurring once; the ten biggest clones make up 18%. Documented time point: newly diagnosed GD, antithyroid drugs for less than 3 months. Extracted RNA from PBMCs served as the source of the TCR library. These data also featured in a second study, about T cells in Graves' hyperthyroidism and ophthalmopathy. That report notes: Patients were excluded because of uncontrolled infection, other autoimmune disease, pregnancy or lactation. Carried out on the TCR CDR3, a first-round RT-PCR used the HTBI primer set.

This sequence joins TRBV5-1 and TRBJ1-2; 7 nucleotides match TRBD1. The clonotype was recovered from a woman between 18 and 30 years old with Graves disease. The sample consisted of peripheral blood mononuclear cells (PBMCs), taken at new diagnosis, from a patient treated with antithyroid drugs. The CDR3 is CASSGGDRYYGYTF. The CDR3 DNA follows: TGCGCCAGCAGCGGAGGGGACAGATACTATGGCTACACCTTC.